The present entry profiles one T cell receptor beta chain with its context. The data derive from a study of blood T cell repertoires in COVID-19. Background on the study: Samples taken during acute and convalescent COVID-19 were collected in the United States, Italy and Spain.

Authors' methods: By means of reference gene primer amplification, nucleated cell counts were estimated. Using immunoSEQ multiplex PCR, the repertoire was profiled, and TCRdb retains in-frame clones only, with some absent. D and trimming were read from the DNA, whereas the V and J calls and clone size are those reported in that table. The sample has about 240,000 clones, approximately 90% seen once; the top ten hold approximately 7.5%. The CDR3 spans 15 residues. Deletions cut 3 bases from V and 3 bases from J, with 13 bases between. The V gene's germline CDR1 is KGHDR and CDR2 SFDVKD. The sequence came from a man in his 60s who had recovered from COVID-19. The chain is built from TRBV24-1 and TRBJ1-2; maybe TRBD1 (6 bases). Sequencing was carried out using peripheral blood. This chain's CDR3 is CATSDKRGGDYGYTF. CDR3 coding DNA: TGTGCCACCAGTGATAAAAGGGGGGGTGACTATGGCTACACCTTC.